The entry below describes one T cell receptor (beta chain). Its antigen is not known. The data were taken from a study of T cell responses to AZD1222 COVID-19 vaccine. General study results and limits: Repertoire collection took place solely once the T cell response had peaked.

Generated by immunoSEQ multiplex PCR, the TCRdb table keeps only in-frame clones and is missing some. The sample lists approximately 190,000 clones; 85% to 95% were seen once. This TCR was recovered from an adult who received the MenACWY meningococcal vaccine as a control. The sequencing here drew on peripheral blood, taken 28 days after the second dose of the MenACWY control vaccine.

DNA of the CDR3: TGTGCCAGCAGCCGCCGCGGGGAGACCCAGTACTTC. It encodes CASSRRGETQYF. This chain connects TRBV7-6 to TRBJ2-5; maybe TRBD2 (5 bases). From germline, CDR1 is SGHVS and CDR2 FNYEAQ. V lost 5 bases and J 5 bases, leaving 9 bases between the germline ends. CDR3 length: 12 residues.